The TCR beta chain described here comes from a study of control samples from healthy donors and cancer patients (dated by TCRdb to between 2020 and 2021). Library generation was performed with the immunoSEQ multiplex PCR assay. TCRdb's version of the immuneACCESS table is confined to in-frame rearrangements and falls short of the full clone set. An unresolved V gene accounts for under half of the shortfall where checked; the remainder is of unknown origin. The sample's own table lists 150,000 to 200,000 clones. 2% to 2.5% of the sample rests with the top ten. The junction shows trimming of 4 bases on V and 3 bases on J, plus 13 bases between the germline ends. CDR1 and CDR2 are drawn from the germline V gene: SGHRS, YFSETQ. The CDR3 measures 14 amino acids from cysteine to phenylalanine. The DNA shown is the 42-base CDR3, in frame from base 1. As for this clone: It lacks a known antigen.

The rearrangement joined TRBV5-1 to TRBJ1-2, with the D segment identity uncertain. The clonotype was recovered from a young woman in good health. The source material was blood. The nucleotides read TGCGCCAGCAGCAGCCCCGGGCCATACTATGGCTACACCTTC. This gives the protein CASSSPGPYYGYTF.